This T cell receptor beta chain was captured by sequencing in a study of spatial heterogeneity in lung cancer. Study in general: Alpha-chain sequences were detected in numbers that were consistently lower than beta-chain sequences. A unique TCR and UMI combination showed up more than ten times in raw reads, on average.

V gave up 7 bases and J gave up 2 bases; unmatched junction bases: 4. The CDR3 loop spans 14 amino acids. Germline CDR1 MNHEY, CDR2 SVGEGT. This clonotype counts as medium-sized. As for time point: sample taken at primary tumor resection. TCRdb re-called the 5' RACE reads through MiXCR, storing one row per CDR3 protein. The repertoire holds about 22,000 distinct CDR3 sequences, around 4.3% seen once, with 7.4% in the top ten. The chain joins TRBV6-2 or TRBV6-3 to TRBJ2-2; TRBD2 matches 7 bases. Sequenced material: PBMCs, taken at surgery. This clonotype was sampled from a male donor with early-stage non-small cell lung cancer. CDR3 loop: CASKRGGNTGELFF. CDR3 DNA: TGTGCCAGCAAGCGGGGCGGAAACACCGGGGAGCTGTTTTTT.